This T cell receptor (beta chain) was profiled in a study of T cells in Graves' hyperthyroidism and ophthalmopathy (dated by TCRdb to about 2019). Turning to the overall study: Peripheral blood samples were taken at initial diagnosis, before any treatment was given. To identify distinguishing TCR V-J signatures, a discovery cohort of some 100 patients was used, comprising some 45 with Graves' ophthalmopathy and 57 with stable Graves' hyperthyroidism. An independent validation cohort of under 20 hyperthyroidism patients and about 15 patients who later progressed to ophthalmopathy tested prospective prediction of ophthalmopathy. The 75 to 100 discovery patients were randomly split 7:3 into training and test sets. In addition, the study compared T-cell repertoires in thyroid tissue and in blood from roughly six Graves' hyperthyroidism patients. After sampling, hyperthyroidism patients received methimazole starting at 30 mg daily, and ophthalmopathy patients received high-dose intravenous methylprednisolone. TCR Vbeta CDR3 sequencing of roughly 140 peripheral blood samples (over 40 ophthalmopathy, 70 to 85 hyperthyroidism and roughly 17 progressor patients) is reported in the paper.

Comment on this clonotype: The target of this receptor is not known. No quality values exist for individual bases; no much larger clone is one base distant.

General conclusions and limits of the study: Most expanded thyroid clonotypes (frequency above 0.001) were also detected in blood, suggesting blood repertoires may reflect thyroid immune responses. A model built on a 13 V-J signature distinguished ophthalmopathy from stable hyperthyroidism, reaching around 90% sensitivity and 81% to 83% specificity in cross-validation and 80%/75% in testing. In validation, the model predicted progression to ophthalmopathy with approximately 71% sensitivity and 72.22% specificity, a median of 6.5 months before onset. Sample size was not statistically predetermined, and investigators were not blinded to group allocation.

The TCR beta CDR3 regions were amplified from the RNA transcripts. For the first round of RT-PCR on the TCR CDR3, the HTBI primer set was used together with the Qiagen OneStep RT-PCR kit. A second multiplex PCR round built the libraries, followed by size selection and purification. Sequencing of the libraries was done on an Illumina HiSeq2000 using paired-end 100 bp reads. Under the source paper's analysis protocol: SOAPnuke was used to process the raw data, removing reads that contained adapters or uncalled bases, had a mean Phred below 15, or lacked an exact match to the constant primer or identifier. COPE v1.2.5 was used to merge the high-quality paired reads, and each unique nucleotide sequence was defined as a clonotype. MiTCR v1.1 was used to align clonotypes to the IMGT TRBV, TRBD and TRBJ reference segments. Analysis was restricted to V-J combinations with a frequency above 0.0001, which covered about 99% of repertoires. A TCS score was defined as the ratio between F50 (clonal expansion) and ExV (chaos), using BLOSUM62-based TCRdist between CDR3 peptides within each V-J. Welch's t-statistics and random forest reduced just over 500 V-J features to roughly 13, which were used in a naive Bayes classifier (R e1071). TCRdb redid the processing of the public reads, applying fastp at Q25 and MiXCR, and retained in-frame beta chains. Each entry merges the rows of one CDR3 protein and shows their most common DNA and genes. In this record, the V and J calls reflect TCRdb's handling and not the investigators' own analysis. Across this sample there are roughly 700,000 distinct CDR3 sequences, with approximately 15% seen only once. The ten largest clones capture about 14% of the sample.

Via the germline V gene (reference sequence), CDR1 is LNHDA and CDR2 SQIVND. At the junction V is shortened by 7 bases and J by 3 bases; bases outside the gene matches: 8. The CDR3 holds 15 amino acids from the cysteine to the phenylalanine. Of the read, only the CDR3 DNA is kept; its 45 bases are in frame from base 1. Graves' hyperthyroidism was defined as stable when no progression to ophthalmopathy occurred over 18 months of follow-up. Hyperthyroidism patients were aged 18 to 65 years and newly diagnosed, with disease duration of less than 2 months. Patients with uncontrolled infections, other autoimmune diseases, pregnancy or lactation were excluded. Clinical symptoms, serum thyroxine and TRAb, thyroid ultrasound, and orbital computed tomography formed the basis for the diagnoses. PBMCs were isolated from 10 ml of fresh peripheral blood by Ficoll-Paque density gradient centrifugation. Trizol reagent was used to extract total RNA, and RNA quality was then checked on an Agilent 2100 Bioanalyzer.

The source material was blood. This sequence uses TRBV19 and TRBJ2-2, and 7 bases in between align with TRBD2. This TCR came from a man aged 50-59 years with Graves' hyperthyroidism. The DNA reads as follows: TGTGCCAGTACCCGGGGAGGGGTGCACACCGGGGAGCTGTTTTTT. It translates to CASTRGGVHTGELFF.